This T cell receptor beta chain emerged from a study of regulatory T cells in long-lasting Graves disease. This clonotype turned up a few times. There are 12 residues in the CDR3. V lost 5 bases and J lost 8, with 12 bases in between. CDR1 and CDR2 from the germline V gene are SGHVS and FNYEAQ. Time point here: newly diagnosed GD, antithyroid drugs for less than 3 months. Following extraction of RNA from PBMCs, that RNA was used to make the TCR library. Assembly of TCR beta libraries relied on iRepertoire HTBI primers together with Arm-PCR of CDR3 regions. A single record per CDR3 protein comes from TCRdb applying MiXCR to the multiplex PCR reads. Of some 410,000 distinct CDR3 sequences in the sample, 15% to 20% were seen once. The same data also contributed to another study, on T cells in Graves' hyperthyroidism and ophthalmopathy.

This receptor was obtained from a woman in her twenties or thirties with Graves disease. The sequencing used peripheral blood mononuclear cells (PBMCs), collected at new diagnosis, from a patient treated with antithyroid drugs. The chain carries TRBV7-6 and TRBJ1-1; no clear D gene. The CDR3 DNA follows: TGTGCCAGCAGCAAAACGGTGGGGGAAGCTTTCTTT. Encoded protein: CASSKTVGEAFF.